This T cell receptor beta chain stems from a study of T cell responses to AZD1222 COVID-19 vaccine. Generated by immunoSEQ multiplex PCR, the TCRdb table keeps only in-frame clones and is missing some. This repertoire shows about 190,000 clones, approximately 91% found once; its top ten account for roughly 0.99%. V lost 0 bases, J lost 4 bases, and 4 bases stayed unmatched. Germline V gene data show CDR1 as MNHEY and CDR2 as SVGEGT. The CDR3 has 15 amino acids. The clonotype comes from an adult in good health. The sample in question was peripheral blood, obtained on day 0 of AZD1222 vaccination. V gene TRBV6-2 or TRBV6-3 combines with J gene TRBJ1-1; 8 bases are shared with TRBD1. DNA of the CDR3: TGTGCCAGCAGTTACTCAACAGGGGGTGGCACTGAAGCTTTCTTT. It is translated as CASSYSTGGGTEAFF.